This T cell receptor (beta chain) was observed in a study of shared clonotypes between healthy human individuals. Study-wide points: Clonotypes shared by all four sorted-subset donors had higher generation probabilities than non-shared clonotypes.

Trimming pared 5 bases from V and 7 bases from J, leaving 17 bases between. The length of the CDR3 is 14 residues. Germline V lookup: CDR1 MDHEN, CDR2 SYDVKM. This clone occurred a few times. The antigen is unknown. Cells designated naive CD8 were CD45RO-negative and were positively selected for CCR7, with terminally differentiated effector memory CD45RA+ cells excluded. Method: immunoSEQ multiplex PCR; TCRdb's copy keeps in-frame clones and lacks some. The table shows some 2.1 million clones, with about 94% occurring only once. The chain is built from TRBV28 and TRBJ1-1, with D hard to call. This TCR came from a man between 18 and 29 years old in good health. Some clones in this sample may be carry-over from other donors' samples. The sample consisted of naive CD8+ T cells from PBMCs. CDR3 residues: CASSAVFSPNEAFF. The CDR3 region has the DNA TGTGCCAGCAGTGCCGTATTTAGCCCCAATGAAGCTTTCTTT. Drawing the rest from reference TRBV28 and TRBJ1-1, the complete variable domain is DVKVTQSSRYLVKRTGEKVFLECVQDMDHENMFWYRQDPGLGLRLIYFSYDVKMKEKGDIPEGYSVSREKKERFSLILESASTNQTSMYLCASSAVFSPNEAFFGQGTRLTVV.